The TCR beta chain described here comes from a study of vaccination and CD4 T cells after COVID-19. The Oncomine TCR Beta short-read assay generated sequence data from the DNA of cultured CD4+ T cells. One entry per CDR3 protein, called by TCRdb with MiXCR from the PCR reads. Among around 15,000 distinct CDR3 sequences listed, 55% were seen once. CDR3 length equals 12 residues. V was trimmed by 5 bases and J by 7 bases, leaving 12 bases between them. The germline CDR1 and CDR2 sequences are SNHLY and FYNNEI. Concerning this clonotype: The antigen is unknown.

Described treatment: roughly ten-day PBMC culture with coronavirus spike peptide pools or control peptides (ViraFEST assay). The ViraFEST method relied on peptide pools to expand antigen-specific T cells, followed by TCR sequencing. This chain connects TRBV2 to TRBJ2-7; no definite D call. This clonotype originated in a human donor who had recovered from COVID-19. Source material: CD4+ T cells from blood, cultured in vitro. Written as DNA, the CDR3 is TGTGCCAGCAGTAGTCCAGGCAAAGAGCAGTACTTC. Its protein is CASSSPGKEQYF.